A selection of T cell receptor beta chains follows, all from one sample in a study of STAT5B mutations in CD4+ large granular lymphocyte leukemia. Libraries were prepared by immunoSEQ multiplex PCR; TCRdb keeps only in-frame clonotypes and omits some of them. The data hold roughly 30,000 clones, with about 82% observed a single time. Sequenced material: CD4+ T cells from blood buffy coats. These receptors came from a human donor in good health. Both conserved end residues are part of each CDR3. Fields, in order: J gene, CDR3 length, V gene, clone size, D gene, CDR3 DNA, CDR3 protein. D genes are given only for firm matches. Rows give clone size only sometimes, using once, few, many, or a class for an expanded clone.

TRBJ1-5 15 TRBV28 . . TGTGCCAGCAACTCGGCGGGGGGGGGCAATCAGCCCCAGCATTTT CASNSAGGGNQPQHF
TRBJ2-7 11 TRBV20-1 . TRBD1 TGCAGTGGACAGGGCGACTACGAGCAGTACTTC CSGQGDYEQYF
TRBJ1-2 14 TRBV28 . TRBD1 TGTGCCAGCACTCGGGACAGAGCTAACTATGGCTACACCTTC CASTRDRANYGYTF
TRBJ2-7 15 TRBV27 . TRBD2 TGTGCCAGCAGTTCGCCGACTAGCGGGAGCTACGAGCAGTACTTC CASSSPTSGSYEQYF
TRBJ2-1 11 TRBV29-1 . . TGCAGTGGGAGGGGGGCAGGGGAGCAGTTCTTC CSGRGAGEQFF
TRBJ1-5 14 TRBV28 few TRBD1 TGTGCCAGCAGCCTGGACAGGCTCAATCAGCCCCAGCATTTT CASSLDRLNQPQHF
TRBJ2-7 13 TRBV4-3 . . TGCGCCAGCAGCCAAGATCGAAAGTACGAGCAGTACTTC CASSQDRKYEQYF
TRBJ2-2 13 TRBV7-9 . . TGTGCCAGCAGCTTACCGGTCTTAGGGGAGCTGTTTTTT CASSLPVLGELFF
TRBJ1-2 14 TRBV19 . . TGTGCCAGTAGTGGCGTCGGGGGGAACTATGGCTACACCTTC CASSGVGGNYGYTF
TRBJ2-7 12 TRBV28 . . TGTGCCAGCAGTTCCCGACCGAACGAGCAGTACTTC CASSSRPNEQYF
TRBJ2-7 14 TRBV6-1 once TRBD1 TGTGCCAGCAGGGGACAGGGGGTTCCTAACGAGCAGTACTTC CASRGQGVPNEQYF
TRBJ2-3 15 TRBV28 . TRBD2 TGTGCCAGCAGTTTTTCGGGGGGAGGGCTGGATACGCAGTATTTT CASSFSGGGLDTQYF
TRBJ2-3 16 TRBV5-5 . . TGTGCCAGCAGCTCCCGGCGGAGGGGAGAAACAGATACGCAGTATTTT CASSSRRRGETDTQYF
TRBJ2-7 14 TRBV29-1 few TRBD2 TGCAGCGTTGGGTTTGGCGGGAGTCGCTACGAGCAGTACTTC CSVGFGGSRYEQYF
TRBJ1-6 13 TRBV9 once . TGTGCCAGCAGCGTAGGAGGAAATTCACCCCTCCACTTT CASSVGGNSPLHF
TRBJ2-7 17 TRBV7-8 . TRBD2 TGTGCCAGCAGCTTAGCACAAGGGACTAGCGGGAGATACGAGCAGTACTTC CASSLAQGTSGRYEQYF
TRBJ1-3 18 TRBV4-2 once . TGTGCCAGCAGCCAAGGTGGTGAAGGACGGGCCTCTGGAAACACCATATATTTT CASSQGGEGRASGNTIYF